Presented here are 16 T cell receptor beta chains from one specimen sequenced in a study of T-cell memory formation after mild COVID-19 (dated by TCRdb to 2020 to 2022). The library relied on 5' RACE. This sample was sequenced with an Illumina NovaSeq 6000. TCRdb redid the processing of the public reads, applying fastp at Q25 and MiXCR, and retained in-frame beta chains. For every CDR3 protein sequence, its rows merge into one entry that carries the most common genes and DNA. This sample lists under 550,000 distinct CDR3 sequences; 15% to 20% were detected once. The ten biggest clones cover approximately 13% of the sample. Material for sequencing was PBMCs or a T cell subset sorted from them (not recorded which). These receptors all stem from an adult woman who had mild COVID-19 (a few samples of this study predate the infection). The sample titles of this study are shuffled in the database, so cell type and time point are left out; the donor was told from shared clones.

A few counts support this clonotype. The chain links TRBV9 to TRBJ2-7; a weak D match, TRBD2 (6 bases). Trimming pared 4 bases from V and 6 bases from J, leaving 11 bases between. The germline V gene has CDR1 SGDLS and CDR2 YYNGEE. CDR3 length equals 12 residues. CDR3 in amino acids: CASSPGTREQYF. The CDR3 nucleotides are TGTGCCAGCAGCCCAGGGACTCGCGAGCAGTACTTC.

This chain joins TRBV7-9 and TRBJ1-1, with D possibly being TRBD1 (6 bases). V was trimmed by 5 bases and J by 3 bases, leaving 22 bases between them. Germline V lookup: CDR1 SEHNR, CDR2 FQNEAQ (reference sequence). This CDR3 comprises 17 residues. The CDR3: CASSHPTTGSGDTEAFF. In DNA, the CDR3 is TGTGCCAGCAGCCACCCGACTACAGGGTCAGGGGACACTGAAGCTTTCTTT.

This sequence joins TRBV12-3 or TRBV12-4 and TRBJ1-2; 10 bases fit TRBD1. The CDR3 length is 14 residues. The ends lost 5 bases at V and 6 bases at J; junction bases unmatched: 6. For the CDR3, the DNA is TGTGCCAGCAGTACGACAGGGGGCTTCAATGGCTACACCTTC. It specifies CASSTTGGFNGYTF.

This clonotype showed up just a few times. This chain joins TRBV4-1 and TRBJ2-3; D is unclear. The CDR3 has 13 residues. V dropped 3 bases and J dropped 6 bases, with 10 bases sitting between them. The germline V gene has CDR1 MGHRA and CDR2 YSYEKL. The CDR3 DNA reads as TGCGCCAGCAGCCAGAACCTCCGTGATACGCAGTATTTT. Translating it yields CASSQNLRDTQYF.

This clonotype turned up a few times. The chain employs TRBV12-3 or TRBV12-4 and TRBJ1-1; TRBD1 matches 8 bases. The CDR3 runs to 17 residues. V lost 6 bases, J lost 1 base, and 13 bases stayed unmatched. This CDR3 is CASSPRDRRPENTEAFF. Here the CDR3 DNA reads TGTGCCAGCAGCCCCCGGGACAGGAGGCCGGAGAACACTGAAGCTTTCTTT.

The sample holds one count of this clonotype. The J gene is TRBJ1-4, the V gene TRBV2; TRBD1 agrees at 8 bases. The CDR3 has 15 amino acids. Trimming cost V 6 bases and J 3 bases; bases outside gene matches: 6. The germline gives CDR1 SNHLY, CDR2 FYNNEI. CDR3 DNA sequence: TGTGCCAGCAGCGACAGGGGCCTTTCTAATGAAAAACTGTTTTTT. Amino acid sequence: CASSDRGLSNEKLFF.

In this sample, this clonotype turned up a few times. V is TRBV2 and J is TRBJ2-7; the D gene is possibly TRBD2 (7 bases). This CDR3 is 18 amino acids long. Trimming cost V 3 bases and J 0 bases, with 21 bases left between them. The germline V gene has CDR1 SNHLY and CDR2 FYNNEI. The CDR3 spells CASSDGQGRGRLSYEQYF. The DNA of the CDR3 is TGTGCCAGCAGTGATGGGCAGGGGCGGGGGCGACTCTCCTACGAGCAGTACTTC.

This clonotype was seen more than once but under ten times. The J gene is TRBJ2-4, the V gene TRBV7-9, with TRBD2 matching over 8 bases. The CDR3 runs to 15 residues. With 5 bases clipped from V and 7 bases from J, the junction kept 10 bases outside the gene matches. Germline V gene sequence: CDR1 SEHNR, CDR2 FQNEAQ (reference sequence). This CDR3 is CASSRQSGRRNIQYF. In nucleotides, the CDR3 is TGTGCCAGCAGCCGCCAAAGCGGGAGACGCAACATTCAGTACTTC.

In its sample, this clonotype was seen many times. This sequence joins TRBV4-1 and TRBJ1-2, with a weak D call TRBD1 (5 bases). This CDR3 is built from 14 residues. Per germline, CDR1 MGHRA and CDR2 YSYEKL. V was clipped by 8 bases and J by 0 bases, with 13 bases between them. The CDR3 is CASVEGPPNYGYTF. The CDR3, as DNA: TGCGCCAGCGTCGAGGGGCCCCCTAACTATGGCTACACCTTC.

This clonotype was seen repeatedly, ten times or more. This chain joins TRBV6-5 and TRBJ1-6, with 7 positions matching TRBD1. CDR1 is MNHEY, CDR2 SVGAGI, per germline. The CDR3 contains 16 residues. The junction had 13 bases not matched to a gene; V was cut back by 7 bases and J by 7 bases. This CDR3 is CASTVTGAGFNSPLHF. Here the CDR3 DNA reads TGTGCCAGCACCGTAACAGGGGCCGGGTTCAATTCACCCCTCCACTTT.

This clonotype was seen a handful of times. This chain joins TRBV4-2 and TRBJ2-3; D may be TRBD2 (5 bases). CDR1 and CDR2 from the germline V gene are LGHNA and YNFKEQ. This CDR3 contains 17 residues. The germline V and J ends were trimmed by 1 base and 3 bases, with 17 bases remaining between them. The CDR3 loop is CASSQASLGRETDTQYF. The CDR3 coding sequence is TGTGCCAGCAGCCAAGCCTCCCTAGGTCGGGAAACAGATACGCAGTATTTT.

This sequence joins TRBV21-1 and TRBJ1-1. TRBV21-1 counts as a pseudogene. There are 8 residues in the CDR3. The CDR3 nucleotides are TGTGCCAGCCTTATCGTATTCTTT. This encodes CASLIVFF.

This clonotype has more than one count but fewer than ten. The chain has TRBV7-8 and TRBJ2-2; TRBD2 aligns across 13 bases. V was pared by 5 bases and J by 4 bases, with 7 bases of the junction left unmatched. Germline assignment: CDR1 SGHVS and CDR2 FQNEAQ. This CDR3 region has 17 residues. DNA of the CDR3: TGTGCCAGCAGCCCGCGACTAGCGGGGGGCATCACCGGGGAGCTGTTTTTT. Its translation: CASSPRLAGGITGELFF.

V gene TRBV7-8 combines with J gene TRBJ2-7, with TRBD1 matching over 7 bases. Per the germline V gene, CDR1 is SGHVS and CDR2 is FQNEAQ. The CDR3 is 15 amino acids. With 1 base clipped from V and 2 bases from J, the junction kept 5 bases outside the gene matches. This CDR3 is CASSLGPDRAYEQYF. CDR3 in DNA: TGTGCCAGCAGCTTAGGTCCCGACAGGGCCTACGAGCAGTACTTC.

This clonotype has just a few counts. V is TRBV7-9 and J is TRBJ2-3; 11 nucleotides align to TRBD2. The germline CDR1 and CDR2 sequences are SEHNR and FQNEAQ (reference sequence). CDR3 size: 15 residues. J gave up 6 bases and V 8 bases, and 10 bases lay outside the gene matches. CDR3 nucleotide sequence: TGTGCCAGCGCGAGTCTAGCGGGAGGTCGGGATACGCAGTATTTT. Translated: CASASLAGGRDTQYF.

A few counts support this clonotype. The chain is built from TRBV20-1 and TRBJ2-1; maybe TRBD2 (6 bases). CDR3 length equals 14 residues. In germline, CDR1 is DFQATT, CDR2 SNEGSKA (reference sequence). The ends were cut back, 3 bases at V and 5 bases at J, with 14 bases in the middle. CDR3 in amino acids: CSARTAGNNNEQFF. The DNA of the CDR3 is TGCAGTGCTAGGACGGCGGGGAATAACAATGAGCAGTTCTTC.